These 5 T cell receptor beta chains share one sample of origin, sequenced in a study of shared clonotypes between healthy human individuals. This table comes from immunoSEQ multiplex PCR, and its TCRdb copy is limited to in-frame clones, with some not included. Of some 300,000 clones in the sample, more than 60% were seen once. The sample taken for sequencing was memory CD4+ T cells sorted from blood. Documented subset: CD45RA-negative fraction. The receptor source for this set is a man aged 30 to 39 in good health.

A single count supports this clone. The rearrangement links TRBV15 to TRBJ2-2; TRBD2 agrees at 9 bases. CDR1 and CDR2 (germline): LNHNV, YYDKDF (reference sequence). The trim removed 4 bases at V and 6 bases at J, leaving 12 bases unmatched. This CDR3 comprises 17 residues. The CDR3 region is CATSKPRGSGSSGELFF. The DNA of the CDR3 is TGTGCCACCAGCAAACCCCGGGGTAGCGGGAGTTCCGGGGAGCTGTTTTTT.

V is TRBV7-9 and J is TRBJ2-1, with D unresolved. V was clipped by 3 bases and J by 3 bases, with 18 bases between them. The CDR3 has 17 amino acids. The germline CDR1 and CDR2 sequences are SEHNR and FQNEAQ (reference sequence). The CDR3 DNA follows: TGTGCCAGCAGCTTTACTAAGGGCTCTCTCCACTACAATGAGCAGTTCTTC. This gives the protein CASSFTKGSLHYNEQFF.

The CDR3 nucleotides are TGTGCCAGCAGCTTGGATACTCTAGCGGGAGATTGGTACGTGGACGAGCAGTACTTC. Amino acid sequence: CASSLDTLAGDWYVDEQYF. The chain joins TRBV5-6 to TRBJ2-7, with 10 bases that match TRBD2. V trimming: 0 bases; J trimming: 5 bases; junction bases outside the gene matches: 17. CDR1 and CDR2 (germline): SGHDT, YYEEEE. This CDR3 is 19 amino acids long.

The CDR3 DNA reads as TGCGCCAGCAGCCTCGGTCCTCAGGACTATGGCTACACCTTC. Translated, it gives CASSLGPQDYGYTF. The rearrangement uses TRBV4-1 and TRBJ1-2; D gene uncertain. The germline CDR1 and CDR2 sequences are MGHRA and YSYEKL. V was trimmed by 4 bases and J by 3 bases, leaving 12 bases between them. The CDR3 has 14 residues.

This chain joins TRBV9 and TRBJ2-7, with a tentative D call TRBD2 (6 bases). The CDR3 contains 13 residues. Germline loops: CDR1 SGDLS, CDR2 YYNGEE. Trimming cost V 3 bases and J 5 bases, with 12 bases left between them. In DNA form, the CDR3 reads TGTGCCAGCAGCGCGGGACTCCTTAACGAGCAGTACTTC. It encodes CASSAGLLNEQYF.